The 3 T cell receptor beta chains below all came from one sample that was sequenced in a study of T cells in Graves' hyperthyroidism and ophthalmopathy. RNA transcripts yielded amplified TCR beta CDR3 regions. RT-PCR in the first round (using the HTBI primer set) targeted the TCR CDR3. Using its own MiXCR run on the multiplex PCR reads, TCRdb lists one record per CDR3 protein. Seen here are approximately 360,000 distinct CDR3 sequences, more than 20% observed once, and the top ten hold more than 60%. Sequenced input: blood. These receptors originate from a man aged 45-60 years with Graves' hyperthyroidism.

The chain links TRBV3-1 to TRBJ1-1, with D tentatively TRBD1 (5 bases). Trimming removed 0 bases from V and 5 bases from J, with 13 bases in between. The CDR3 is 15 residues long. Germline loops: CDR1 LGHDT, CDR2 YNNKEL (reference sequence). The DNA of the CDR3 is TGTGCCAGCAGCCAAGATCCGAGGGGAGGAACTGAAGCTTTCTTT. Residues: CASSQDPRGGTEAFF.

This clonotype has a handful of counts. The rearrangement joins TRBV7-9 to TRBJ2-1, with 9 bases that match TRBD2. Germline CDR1 is SEHNR and CDR2 is FQNEAQ (reference sequence). V lost 1 base to trimming and J lost 6 bases; unmatched junction nucleotides: 4. This CDR3 spans 15 amino acids. This CDR3 is CASSLVSGRSNEQFF. The CDR3 DNA is TGTGCCAGCAGCTTAGTAAGCGGGAGGAGCAATGAGCAGTTCTTC.

On this clonotype itself: A read error is possible here, since a much larger clone lies one base away. This rearrangement joins TRBV20-1 to TRBJ1-1, with D maybe TRBD1 (5 bases). Germline assignment: CDR1 DFQATT and CDR2 SNEGSKA (reference sequence). The CDR3 is 15 amino acids. The CDR3 sequence: CRGTQGGGECAEAFF. The CDR3, as DNA: TGCAGGGGGACCCAGGGTGGAGGAGAGTGCGCTGAAGCTTTCTTT.